This is a list of T cell receptor beta chains from one sample in a study of blood T cell repertoires in COVID-19. Measured with immunoSEQ multiplex PCR; TCRdb has only the in-frame clones, and not every one. The repertoire includes about 460,000 clones, approximately 91% of them detected once, and approximately 8% sits in the top ten. Sequenced sample: PBMCs or T cells enriched from blood (not recorded which). These receptors came from a woman aged 60 to 75 who had recovered from COVID-19. Both conserved end residues are part of each CDR3.

TRBJ2-5,TRBV20-1,14,CSASKPGQPETQYF
TRBJ1-6,TRBV15,14,CATVGETYNSPLHF
TRBJ1-1,TRBV2,14,CASSGKQMNTEAFF
TRBJ1-1,TRBV13,19,CASSSRYPRDRGEDTEAFF
TRBJ2-2,TRBV5-1,15,CASSPGQGYTGELFF
TRBJ1-5,TRBV19,15,CASRTGTVSNQPQHF
TRBJ1-2,TRBV12-5,15,CASGLPRTGAYGYTF
TRBJ2-3,TRBV7-6,15,CASSLGGPGGDTQYF
TRBJ2-7,TRBV6-5,13,CAGRASGGQEQYF
TRBJ2-3,TRBV15,15,CATSREGTFTDTQYF
TRBJ2-5,TRBV3-1/TRBV3-2,16,CASSVEGARGQETQYF
TRBJ1-5,TRBV27,12,CASSPRWGDQHF
TRBJ1-4,TRBV21-1,13,CASSRQCPEKLFF
TRBJ2-2,TRBV5-1,17,CASSLRGTGLFSGELFF
TRBJ1-1,TRBV5-1,17,CASSLVGGAAMNTEAFF
TRBJ1-6,TRBV5-1,14,CASSRDRENSPLHF
TRBJ2-2,TRBV2,15,CASSERGSVGGELFF
TRBJ1-1,TRBV28,13,CASSHGDRGAAFF
TRBJ1-2,TRBV11-2,14,CASSLDQGWGGYTF
TRBJ2-3,TRBV9,12,CASGRSTDTQYF
TRBJ2-3,TRBV5-1,16,CASSLVLAGYTDTQYF
TRBJ2-5,TRBV9,16,CASSVAPGAEQETQYF
TRBJ1-1,TRBV2,16,CASSVRTRGMNTEAFF
TRBJ2-6,TRBV2,15,CASRGEGAGANVLTF
TRBJ1-4,TRBV5-1,15,CASSFRGLFNEKLFF
TRBJ2-5,TRBV7-9,15,CASSLETGVGETQYF